The present entry profiles one T cell receptor (beta chain) with its context. Its antigen is not known. CDR3 length: 13 residues. Germline V gene data show CDR1 as SGHVS and CDR2 as FQNEAQ. V dropped 5 bases and J dropped 6; count of bases not matched to a gene: 6. Memory CD4+ cells were defined as CD4+CD45RO+CD25-. Overall study findings and caveats: The TCR gene usage of tumor memory CD4+ T cells clustered together with blood and lymph node memory CD4+ cells and with lymph node naive CD4+ cells. Tumor-infiltrating Treg TCR alpha and beta sequences overlapped most with tumor naive CD4+ T cells, then blood naive.

Constant-region reverse primers amplified full-length variable regions, followed by semi-nested Nested Universal Primer A PCR. TCRdb re-analysed the 5' RACE reads in MiXCR, keeping a single row per CDR3 protein. This table holds 50,000 to 65,000 distinct CDR3 sequences, around a quarter found once. Material: tumor-infiltrating memory CD4+ T cells sorted from the breast tumor. Subset of the sample: memory CD4+ T cells, CD4+CD45RO+CD25-. The chain couples TRBV7-8 to TRBJ2-7; 8 bases fit TRBD2. This clonotype was obtained from a female donor with breast cancer. CDR3 loop: CASSRSGSTEQYF. In DNA form, the CDR3 reads TGTGCCAGCAGCCGAAGCGGGAGTACCGAGCAGTACTTC.